What follows describes a single T cell receptor beta chain. The antigen it recognizes is unknown. Within one base of it there is no much larger clone, and no base qualities were kept. This record comes from a study of control samples from healthy donors and cancer patients (dated by TCRdb to the early 2020s). CDR1 and CDR2, looked up from the germline V gene, are SGHTA and FQGNSA. The V and J ends are trimmed by 4 bases and 5 bases, leaving 18 bases between them. The CDR3 goes from the cysteine to the phenylalanine over 15 residues. Only the CDR3 DNA is retained, 45 bases long and in frame from the first base. Libraries came from the immunoSEQ multiplex PCR assay. TCRdb took over this immuneACCESS table, retaining in-frame rearrangements with V and J assigned. Such tables are incomplete; in checked studies, under half of the missing clones stem from an unresolved V gene, and the remainder is unexplained. Within this sample are 160,000 or so clones, with about 94% of them counted one time only. The ten top clones hold about 15% of the sample.

The V gene is TRBV7-2 and the J gene is TRBJ2-7, with the D gene not confidently named. The sequence was obtained from a man in his 60s with colorectal cancer. The sequenced sample was PBMCs. CDR3 sequence: CASSSEVRSDHEQYF. The bases read TGTGCCAGCAGCTCAGAGGTACGAAGCGACCACGAGCAGTACTTC.